This T cell receptor (beta chain) was profiled in a study of blood T cells in healthy people across ages. Study as a whole: Template switching recovered approximately one barcoded beta molecule for every two T cells.

Note on this clonotype: What it binds is not known.

Alongside a J-beta primer mix, a sample-barcoded 5' primer served in a second PCR lasting roughly 6 to 12 cycles. Tags on each cDNA molecule came from a template-switch adaptor with 12 random nucleotides. TCRdb re-called the 5' RACE reads through MiXCR, storing one row per CDR3 protein. The sample yields more than 800,000 distinct CDR3 sequences, roughly 26% seen once. General study points: Naive T cell percentage showed a strong correlation with TCR beta diversity. Diversity was estimated from one million T cells, and these estimates were considered underestimates.

The sequenced sample consisted of blood. The sequence was collected from a woman older than 75 in good health.

The CDR3 is CASSQGRTETYNEQFF. The CDR3 DNA reads as TGCGCCAGCAGCCAAGGGCGAACGGAAACCTACAATGAGCAGTTCTTC. V usage is TRBV4-3 and J usage is TRBJ2-1; D gene uncertain. CDR1 is LGHNA and CDR2 is YSLEER in the germline V gene. V lost 1 base, J lost 2 bases, and 12 bases lay in between. This CDR3 contains 16 residues.